This T cell receptor (beta chain) was recorded in a study of T cell changes during pregnancy in multiple sclerosis. There are 18 residues in the CDR3. Germline CDR1 reads MDHEN; CDR2 reads SYDVKM. J was trimmed by 4 bases and V by 3 bases; bases with no gene match: 14. TCRdb's table, derived via immunoSEQ multiplex PCR, lists solely in-frame clones and lacks some. The repertoire holds fewer than 90,000 clones, with roughly 94% as singletons. This material consisted of peripheral blood, taken after pregnancy. V usage is TRBV28 and J usage is TRBJ1-3; 8 positions match TRBD1. The clonotype originates from a female donor in good health, enrolled as a control in a pregnancy study. Here the CDR3 reads CASSFSWGDRTYGNTIYF. The CDR3 coding sequence is TGTGCCAGCAGTTTCTCTTGGGGGGACAGGACCTACGGAAACACCATATATTTT.